The subject of this entry is one TCR beta chain. This entry comes from a study of CD8 T cells in Susac syndrome. cDNA came from approximately 0.5 to 1 ug RNA primed by random hexamers. The method of amplification for TCR beta CDR3 was immunoSEQ multiplex PCR, covering 54 Vbeta and 13 Jbeta. TCRdb called the immunoSEQ multiplex PCR reads again in MiXCR, with one record for every CDR3 protein. There are about 60,000 distinct CDR3 sequences in the sample; approximately 90% occur only once, and 0.2% lies in the top ten. The ends were cut back, 0 bases at V and 0 bases at J, with 6 bases in the middle. Per the germline V gene, CDR1 is LGHNA and CDR2 is YSLEER. The CDR3 sequence is 16 residues long. CD8+ and CD4+ T cells circulating in blood were sequenced for TCR beta. The controls were healthy donors who were matched for age and sex. TEMRA cells were FACS-enriched, unlike CD8+ and CD4+ T cells, which were negatively isolated.

V and J are TRBV4-3 and TRBJ2-6; D not certain. The origin of this receptor is a human donor in good health. Specimen: CD8+ T cells from PBMCs. The CDR3 protein is CASSQEFASGANVLTF. CDR3 nucleotides: TGCGCCAGCAGCCAAGAATTTGCCTCTGGGGCCAACGTCCTGACTTTC.